This passage covers 16 T cell receptor beta chains from one sample sequenced in a study of human T cells and chemical hapten exposure. TCRdb passed the RACE reads through MiXCR, listing each CDR3 protein once. The sample has about 46,000 distinct CDR3 sequences, around 4.5% seen once. Time point in this sample: healthy volunteer bleed at 2 weeks. Unfractionated whole blood yielded the extracted total RNA. The source material was whole blood. Receptors were obtained from a female donor in good health. Some clones in this sample may be carry-over from other donors' samples.

This clonotype has ten or more counts. The chain couples TRBV5-1 to TRBJ2-3; weak D call: TRBD2 (6 bases). Germline CDR1 reads SGHRS; CDR2 reads YFSETQ. Deletions cut 4 bases from V and 1 base from J, with 13 bases between. This CDR3 contains 15 residues. The CDR3 DNA follows: TGCGCCAGCAGCGGAGGGTTATCGGGCACAGATACGCAGTATTTT. Amino acid sequence: CASSGGLSGTDTQYF.

This clonotype came up many times. The V call is TRBV12-3 or TRBV12-4, the J call TRBJ1-4; 11 bases are shared with TRBD1. This CDR3 has 20 amino acids. V lost 4 bases to trimming and J lost 7 bases; unmatched junction nucleotides: 20. The DNA for the CDR3 is TGTGCCAGCAGTTCGACCATCTCCTGGACAGGGGGCAGATTGGTTGAAAAACTGTTTTTT. Translated, it gives CASSSTISWTGGRLVEKLFF.

Comment on this clonotype: This may be a read error: a much more frequent sequence differs by one nucleotide. CDR3 coding DNA: TGTGCCAGCAGTCTAGGTGTTAGGCCCCAGCATTTT. Encoded protein: CASSLGVRPQHF. V is TRBV6-6 and J is TRBJ1-5; no reliable D call. With 5 bases removed from V and 9 bases from J, the gap between germline ends came to 11 bases. The germline V gene has CDR1 MNHNY and CDR2 SVGAGI (reference sequence). The CDR3 runs to 12 residues.

The table lists this clonotype with many counts. The V call is TRBV29-1, the J call TRBJ1-4, with a possible D match to TRBD1 (5 bases). Germline CDR1 reads SQVTM; CDR2 reads ANQGSEA. The CDR3 covers 13 residues. Trimming left V 2 bases short and J 8 bases short, with 12 bases between. CDR3 nucleotides: TGCAGCGTTGAATGGGGGGGAGGAGAAAAACTGTTTTTT. Translation: CSVEWGGGEKLFF.

This clonotype has a count of ten or more. V and J are TRBV10-3 and TRBJ2-7; D call uncertain. This CDR3 is 11 amino acids long. Deletions cut 4 bases from V and 6 bases from J, with 7 bases between. Germline loops: CDR1 ENHRY, CDR2 SYGVKD. The CDR3 DNA is TGTGCCATCAGTGGGGTCGGCGAGCAGTACTTC. It is translated as CAISGVGEQYF.

This clonotype was picked up many times. The chain carries TRBV5-1 and TRBJ2-4; no definite D call. Trimming removed 0 bases at V and 8 bases at J, with 15 bases between. The length of the CDR3 is 15 residues. Germline values: CDR1 SGHRS, CDR2 YFSETQ. CDR3 DNA: TGCGCCAGCAGCTTGGAGGTGGCCAGGATCGACATTCAGTACTTC. Protein: CASSLEVARIDIQYF.

This sequence joins TRBV20-1 and TRBJ1-2; TRBD1 is a possible D gene (6 bases). CDR3 size: 16 residues. Germline CDR1 is DFQATT and CDR2 is SNEGSKA (reference sequence). Trimming left V 3 bases short and J 6 bases short, with 23 bases between. The CDR3 loop is CSARAPGTRISDGYTF. The CDR3 coding sequence is TGCAGTGCTAGGGCCCCCGGGACAAGGATATCTGATGGCTACACCTTC.

At least ten counts were recorded for this clonotype. J is TRBJ1-6 and V is TRBV12-3 or TRBV12-4; tentative D call: TRBD1 (5 bases). Trimming took 6 bases from V and 14 from J, leaving 23 bases between them. This CDR3 is 15 amino acids long. The CDR3 region has the DNA TGTGCCAGCAGCCTCAGTGGGGGGGACTGGATAGCCCTCCACTTT. It specifies CASSLSGGDWIALHF.

By share, this clonotype ranks as medium-sized. The V call is TRBV7-9, the J call TRBJ1-1; D is uncertain. The V gene lost 5 bases and the J gene lost 0 bases, with 13 bases spanning the gap. The CDR3 runs 15 residues. Germline V gene sequence: CDR1 SEHNR, CDR2 FQNEAQ (reference sequence). The DNA of the CDR3 is TGTGCCAGCAGCCAGCAAGAGGGCTTGAACACTGAAGCTTTCTTT. Protein: CASSQQEGLNTEAFF.

In this sample, this clonotype turned up many times. This chain uses TRBV6-2 or TRBV6-3 with TRBJ1-5, with D maybe TRBD1 (6 bases). V lost 2 bases and J 5 bases, leaving 16 bases between the germline ends. This CDR3 spans 16 amino acids. CDR1 is MNHEY and CDR2 is SVGEGT in the germline V gene. The CDR3 DNA sequence: TGTGCCAGCAGTTACGGGCAGGGGCTGGGAGATCAGCCCCAGCATTTT. This sequence encodes CASSYGQGLGDQPQHF.

The table lists this clonotype with many counts. The chain links TRBV6-1 to TRBJ1-5; the D is unclear. The length of the CDR3 is 14 residues. Trimming removed 1 base from V and 3 bases from J, with 7 bases in between. CDR1 and CDR2 (germline): MNHNS, SASEGT. CDR3 sequence: CASSEGWANQPQHF. CDR3 nucleotide sequence: TGTGCCAGCAGTGAAGGATGGGCCAATCAGCCCCAGCATTTT.

The table lists this clonotype with many counts. CDR3 DNA sequence: TGTGCCAGCAGCTTGATGAGCGAAGCTTTCTTT. Translated: CASSLMSEAFF. This chain connects TRBV5-6 to TRBJ1-1; no definite D call. The germline gives CDR1 SGHDT, CDR2 YYEEEE. The germline V and J ends were trimmed by 1 base and 8 bases, with 6 bases remaining between them. This CDR3 has 11 amino acids.

This clonotype appeared many times. The chain is built from TRBV5-6 and TRBJ2-1; D is possibly TRBD1 or TRBD2 (5 bases each). CDR3 size: 14 residues. Per germline, CDR1 SGHDT and CDR2 YYEEEE. V lost 1 base, J lost 6 bases, and 11 bases lay in between. CDR3 in DNA: TGTGCCAGCAGCTTGTTCGAGGGGATCAATGAGCAGTTCTTC. Its translation is CASSLFEGINEQFF.

V gene TRBV9 combines with J gene TRBJ2-7; no reliable D call. The CDR3 spans 14 residues. V was clipped by 4 bases and J by 5 bases, with 16 bases between them. Germline values: CDR1 SGDLS, CDR2 YYNGEE. The CDR3 reads CASSSTGPMNEQYF. DNA of the CDR3: TGTGCCAGCAGCAGCACCGGGCCGATGAACGAGCAGTACTTC. Variable domain in full (rest from reference TRBV9 and TRBJ2-7): DSGVTQTPKHLITATGQRVTLRCSPRSGDLSVYWYQQSLDQGLQFLIQYYNGEERAKGNILERFSAQQFPDLHSELNLSSLELGDSALYFCASSSTGPMNEQYFGPGTRLTVT.

V usage is TRBV19 and J usage is TRBJ1-4; D not resolved. Trimming pared 3 bases from V and 8 bases from J, leaving 16 bases between. In germline, CDR1 is LNHDA, CDR2 SQIVND (reference sequence). The CDR3 consists of 15 residues. The CDR3 protein is CASSMSGGCGEKLFF. In DNA, the CDR3 is TGTGCCAGTAGTATGAGTGGAGGGTGTGGAGAAAAACTGTTTTTT.

This clonotype came up many times. This rearrangement joins TRBV20-1 to TRBJ2-7; D possibly corresponds to TRBD1 (6 bases). The germline CDR1 and CDR2 sequences are DFQATT and SNEGSKA (reference sequence). The CDR3 is 14 amino acids. The V gene lost 5 bases and the J gene lost 0 bases, with 14 bases spanning the gap. The CDR3 DNA reads as TGCAGTGCTCCCCGGACAGCGAGCTCCTACGAGCAGTACTTC. It yields the protein CSAPRTASSYEQYF.